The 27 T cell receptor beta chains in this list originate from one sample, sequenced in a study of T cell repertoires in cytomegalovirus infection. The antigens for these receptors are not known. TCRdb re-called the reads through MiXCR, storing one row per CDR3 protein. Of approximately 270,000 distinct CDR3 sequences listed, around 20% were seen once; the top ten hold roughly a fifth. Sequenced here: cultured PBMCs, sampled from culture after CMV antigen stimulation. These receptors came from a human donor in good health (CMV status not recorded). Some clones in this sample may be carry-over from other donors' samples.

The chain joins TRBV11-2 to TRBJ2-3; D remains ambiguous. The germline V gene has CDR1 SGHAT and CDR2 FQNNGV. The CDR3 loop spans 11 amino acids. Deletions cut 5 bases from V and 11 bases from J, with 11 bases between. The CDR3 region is CASSPGTGQYF. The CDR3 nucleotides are TGTGCCAGCAGCCCCGGAACCGGGCAGTATTTT.

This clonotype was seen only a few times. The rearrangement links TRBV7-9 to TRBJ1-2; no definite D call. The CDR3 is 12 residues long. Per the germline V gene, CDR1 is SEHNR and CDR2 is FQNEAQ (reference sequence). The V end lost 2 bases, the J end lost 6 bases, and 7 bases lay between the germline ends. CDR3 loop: CASSLNRNGYTF. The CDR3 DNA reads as TGTGCCAGCAGCTTAAATAGGAATGGCTACACCTTC.

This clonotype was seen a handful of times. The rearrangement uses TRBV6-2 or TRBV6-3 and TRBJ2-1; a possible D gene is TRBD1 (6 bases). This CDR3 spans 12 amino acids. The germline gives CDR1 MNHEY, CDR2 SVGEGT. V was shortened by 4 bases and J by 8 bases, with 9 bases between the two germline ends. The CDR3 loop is CASSLTGHEQFF. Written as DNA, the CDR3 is TGTGCCAGCAGTTTAACAGGGCATGAGCAGTTCTTC.

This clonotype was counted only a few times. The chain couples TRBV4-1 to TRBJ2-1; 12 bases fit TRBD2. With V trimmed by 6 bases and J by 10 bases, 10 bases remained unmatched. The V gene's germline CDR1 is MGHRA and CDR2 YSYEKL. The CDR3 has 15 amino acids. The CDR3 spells CASSVPTSGRLEQFF. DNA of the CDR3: TGCGCCAGCAGTGTTCCGACTAGCGGGAGATTGGAGCAGTTCTTC.

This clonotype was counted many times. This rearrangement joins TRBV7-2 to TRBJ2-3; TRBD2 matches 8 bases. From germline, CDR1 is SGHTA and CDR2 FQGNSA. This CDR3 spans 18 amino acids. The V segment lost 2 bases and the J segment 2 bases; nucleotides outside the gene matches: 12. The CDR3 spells CASSLRLSATSVTDTQYF. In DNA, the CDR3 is TGTGCCAGCAGCTTAAGGTTGTCGGCGACTAGCGTCACAGATACGCAGTATTTT.

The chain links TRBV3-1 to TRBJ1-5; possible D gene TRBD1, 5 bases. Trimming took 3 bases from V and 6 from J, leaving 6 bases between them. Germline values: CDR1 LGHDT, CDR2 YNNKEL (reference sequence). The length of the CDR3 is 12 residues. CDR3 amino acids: CASSHQGQPQHF. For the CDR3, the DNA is TGTGCCAGCAGCCACCAGGGTCAGCCCCAGCATTTT.

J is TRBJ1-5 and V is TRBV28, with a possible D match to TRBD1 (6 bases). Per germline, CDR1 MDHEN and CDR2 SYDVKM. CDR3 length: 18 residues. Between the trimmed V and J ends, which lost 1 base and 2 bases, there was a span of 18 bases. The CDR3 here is CASSLYGGGGSGNQPQHF. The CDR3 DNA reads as TGTGCCAGCAGTTTATATGGAGGGGGGGGGTCGGGCAATCAGCCCCAGCATTTT.

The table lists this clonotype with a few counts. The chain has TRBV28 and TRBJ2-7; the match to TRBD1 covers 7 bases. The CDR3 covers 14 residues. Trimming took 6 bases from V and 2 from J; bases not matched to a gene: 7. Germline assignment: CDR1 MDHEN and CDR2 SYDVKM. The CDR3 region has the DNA TGTGCCAGCAGGACCGCCGGGACAGCCTACGAGCAGTACTTC. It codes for CASRTAGTAYEQYF.

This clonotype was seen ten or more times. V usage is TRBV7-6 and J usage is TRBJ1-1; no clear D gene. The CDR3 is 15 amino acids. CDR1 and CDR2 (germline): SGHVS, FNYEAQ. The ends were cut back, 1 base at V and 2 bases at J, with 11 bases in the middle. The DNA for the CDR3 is TGTGCCAGCAGCTTAGGAACCCGGGGAAACACTGAAGCTTTCTTT. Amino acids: CASSLGTRGNTEAFF.

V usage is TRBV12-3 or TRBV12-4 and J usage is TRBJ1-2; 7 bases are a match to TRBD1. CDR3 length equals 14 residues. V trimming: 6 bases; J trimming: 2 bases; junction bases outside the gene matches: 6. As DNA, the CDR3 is TGTGCCAGCAGGCGGACAGGAGAAAACTATGGCTACACCTTC. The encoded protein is CASRRTGENYGYTF.

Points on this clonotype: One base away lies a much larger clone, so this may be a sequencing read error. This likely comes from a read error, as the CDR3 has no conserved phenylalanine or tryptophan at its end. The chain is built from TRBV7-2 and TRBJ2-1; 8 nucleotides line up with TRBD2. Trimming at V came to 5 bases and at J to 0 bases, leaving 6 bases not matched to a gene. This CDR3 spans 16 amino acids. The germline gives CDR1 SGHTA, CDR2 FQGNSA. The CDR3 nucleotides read TGTGCCAGCAGCCGGGGACTAGTTATCTCCTACAATGAGCAGTTCTTG. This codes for CASSRGLVISYNEQFL.

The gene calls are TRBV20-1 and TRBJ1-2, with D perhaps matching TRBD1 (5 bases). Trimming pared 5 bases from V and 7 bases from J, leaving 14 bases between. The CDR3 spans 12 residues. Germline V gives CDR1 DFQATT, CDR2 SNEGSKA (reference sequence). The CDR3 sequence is CSAPERGGGYTF. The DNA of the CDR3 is TGCAGTGCTCCTGAGAGGGGTGGTGGCTACACCTTC.

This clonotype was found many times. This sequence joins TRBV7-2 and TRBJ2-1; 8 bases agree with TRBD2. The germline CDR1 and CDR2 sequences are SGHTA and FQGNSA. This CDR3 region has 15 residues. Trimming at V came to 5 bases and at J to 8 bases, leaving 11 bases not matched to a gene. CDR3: CASSTSGGPVDEQFF. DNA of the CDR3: TGTGCCAGCAGCACATCGGGAGGGCCAGTTGATGAGCAGTTCTTC.

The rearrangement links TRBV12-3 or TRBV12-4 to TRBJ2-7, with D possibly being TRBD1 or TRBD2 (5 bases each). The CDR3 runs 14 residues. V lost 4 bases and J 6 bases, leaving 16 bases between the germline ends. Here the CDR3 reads CASSWSGIRGEQYF. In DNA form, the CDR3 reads TGTGCCAGCAGTTGGTCCGGGATTAGGGGCGAGCAGTACTTC.

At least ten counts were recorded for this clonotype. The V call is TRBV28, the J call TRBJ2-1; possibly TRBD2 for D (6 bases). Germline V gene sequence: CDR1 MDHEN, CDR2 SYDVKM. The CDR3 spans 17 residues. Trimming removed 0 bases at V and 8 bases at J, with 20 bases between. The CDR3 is CASSLWAPSEAAHEQFF. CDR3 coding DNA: TGTGCCAGCAGTTTATGGGCACCTAGCGAAGCCGCCCATGAGCAGTTCTTC.

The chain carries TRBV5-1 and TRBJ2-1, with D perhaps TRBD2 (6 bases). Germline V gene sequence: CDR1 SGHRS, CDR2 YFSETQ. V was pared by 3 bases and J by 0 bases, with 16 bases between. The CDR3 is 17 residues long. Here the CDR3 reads CASSSLGGGSSYNEQFF. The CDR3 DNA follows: TGCGCCAGCAGCTCGTTGGGAGGAGGAAGCTCCTACAATGAGCAGTTCTTC. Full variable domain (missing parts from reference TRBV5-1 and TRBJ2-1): KAGVTQTPRYLIKTRGQQVTLSCSPISGHRSVSWYQQTPGQGLQFLFEYFSETQRNKGNFPGRFSGRQFSNSRSEMNVSTLELGDSALYLCASSSLGGGSSYNEQFFGPGTRLTVL.

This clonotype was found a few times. CDR3 in amino acids: CASSFGQHTGELFF. In nucleotides, the CDR3 is TGTGCCAGCAGCTTTGGACAGCACACCGGGGAGCTGTTTTTT. The chain employs TRBV11-2 and TRBJ2-2, with a possible D match to TRBD1 (6 bases). The CDR3 is made up of 14 amino acids. V was trimmed by 3 bases and J by 3 bases, leaving 8 bases between them. Looked up from germline, CDR1 is SGHAT and CDR2 is FQNNGV. The full variable domain, rest sourced from reference TRBV11-2 and TRBJ2-2, is EAGVAQSPRYKIIEKRQSVAFWCNPISGHATLYWYQQILGQGPKLLIQFQNNGVVDDSQLPKDRFSAERLKGVDSTLKIQPAKLEDSAVYLCASSFGQHTGELFFGEGSRLTVL.

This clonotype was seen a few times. DNA of the CDR3: TGTGCCAGCAGCCTCGATTTAGGGACAGGGGCCTCACCCCTCCACTTT. Translating gives CASSLDLGTGASPLHF. The rearrangement uses TRBV12-3 or TRBV12-4 and TRBJ1-6, with TRBD1 matching 10 bases. V lost 6 bases, J lost 10 bases, and 12 bases stayed unmatched. The CDR3 loop spans 16 amino acids.

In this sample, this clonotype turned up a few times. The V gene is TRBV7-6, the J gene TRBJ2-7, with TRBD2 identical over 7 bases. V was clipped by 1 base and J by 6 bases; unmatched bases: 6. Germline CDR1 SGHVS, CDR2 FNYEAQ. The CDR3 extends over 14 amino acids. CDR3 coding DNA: TGTGCCAGCAGCTTAGGCGTCGGGGGGTTCGAGCAGTACGTC. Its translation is CASSLGVGGFEQYV.

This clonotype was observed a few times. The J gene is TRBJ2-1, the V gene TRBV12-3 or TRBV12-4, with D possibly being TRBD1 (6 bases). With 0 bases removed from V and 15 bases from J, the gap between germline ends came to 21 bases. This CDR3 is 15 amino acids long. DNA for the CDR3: TGTGCCAGCAGTTTAGCCCTTAATAGCAGGGGAGAACGGTTCTTC. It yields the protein CASSLALNSRGERFF.

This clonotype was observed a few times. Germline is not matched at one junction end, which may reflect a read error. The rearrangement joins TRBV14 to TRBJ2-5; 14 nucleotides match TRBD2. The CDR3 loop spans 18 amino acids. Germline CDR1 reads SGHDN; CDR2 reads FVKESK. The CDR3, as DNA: TGTGCCAGCAGCCGGCGGGGACTAGCGGGAGCTTCCCAAAAGACCCAGTACTTC. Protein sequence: CASSRRGLAGASQKTQYF.

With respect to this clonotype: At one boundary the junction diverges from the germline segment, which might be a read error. The CDR3 reads CASSFAGFNHGYTF. The CDR3 DNA follows: TGTGCCAGTAGTTTTGCGGGATTTAACCATGGCTACACCTTC. The chain recombines TRBV19 with TRBJ1-2; no clear D. The CDR3 runs 14 residues. Germline V CDR1 and CDR2: LNHDA, SQIVND (reference sequence).

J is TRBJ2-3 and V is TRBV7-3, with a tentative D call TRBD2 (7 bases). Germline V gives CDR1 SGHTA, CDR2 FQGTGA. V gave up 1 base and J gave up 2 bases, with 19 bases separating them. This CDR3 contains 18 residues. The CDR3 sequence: CASSLNRDYHLDTDTQYF. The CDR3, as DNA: TGTGCCAGCAGCTTAAACAGGGACTACCACTTGGACACAGATACGCAGTATTTT.

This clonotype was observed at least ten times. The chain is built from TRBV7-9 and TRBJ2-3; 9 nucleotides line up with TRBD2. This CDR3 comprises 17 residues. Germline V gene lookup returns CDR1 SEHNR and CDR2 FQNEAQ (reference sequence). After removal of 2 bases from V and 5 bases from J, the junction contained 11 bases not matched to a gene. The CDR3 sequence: CASSLPSAGGPQDTQYF. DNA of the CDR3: TGTGCCAGCAGCTTACCATCGGCGGGAGGGCCGCAAGATACGCAGTATTTT.

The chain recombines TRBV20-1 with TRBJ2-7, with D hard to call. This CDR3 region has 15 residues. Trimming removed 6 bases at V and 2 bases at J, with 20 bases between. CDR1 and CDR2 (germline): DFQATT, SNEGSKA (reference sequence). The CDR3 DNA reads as TGCAGTGCCCACCCAGGAGTTGCCGAAACCTACGAGCAGTACTTC. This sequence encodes CSAHPGVAETYEQYF.

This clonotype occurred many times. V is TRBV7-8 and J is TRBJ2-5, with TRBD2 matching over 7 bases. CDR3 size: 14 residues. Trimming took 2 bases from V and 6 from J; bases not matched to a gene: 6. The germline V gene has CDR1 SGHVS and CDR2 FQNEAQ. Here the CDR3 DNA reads TGTGCCAGCAGCTTACAGGGAGGGGTGAAGACCCAGTACTTC. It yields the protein CASSLQGGVKTQYF.

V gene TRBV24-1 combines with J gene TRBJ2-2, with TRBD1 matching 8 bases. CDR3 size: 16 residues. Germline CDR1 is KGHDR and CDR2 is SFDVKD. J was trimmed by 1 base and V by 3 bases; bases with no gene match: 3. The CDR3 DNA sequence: TGTGCCACCAGTGATACGGACAGGGTGAACACCGGGGAGCTGTTTTTT. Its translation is CATSDTDRVNTGELFF.